Listed here are 15 T cell receptor beta chains from one sample, sequenced in a study of cytomegalovirus exposure and HLA in healthy donors. PCR involved 60 Vbeta and 13 Jbeta primers. Here immunoSEQ multiplex PCR was the method, and the copy in TCRdb shows in-frame clones only, minus some. The table shows 100,000 to 150,000 clones, with roughly 80% occurring only once. Sequencing was done on a sample of PBMCs. The receptors come from a man between 18 and 29 years old in good health and CMV-seropositive.

The rearrangement joins TRBV5-1 to TRBJ2-2, with a weak D call TRBD2 (6 bases). CDR1 is SGHRS, CDR2 YFSETQ, per germline. The CDR3 sequence is 15 residues long. Trimming took off 1 base at V and 7 bases at J, with 14 bases between the two ends. CDR3 bases: TGCGCCAGCAGCTTGCTAGCGCGTCGGAACGGGGAGCTGTTTTTT. It translates to CASSLLARRNGELFF.

This chain connects TRBV18 to TRBJ1-1, with TRBD1 as a possible D gene (5 bases). V gave up 4 bases and J gave up 4 bases, with 7 bases separating them. Germline V CDR1 and CDR2: KGHSH, LQKENI. CDR3 length equals 12 residues. The CDR3 sequence is CASSLDSTEAFF. The CDR3 DNA sequence: TGTGCCAGCTCACTAGACAGCACTGAAGCTTTCTTT.

CDR3 nucleotide sequence: TGTGCCAGCAGTTTGCCGGGACAGAATCAGCCCCAGCATTTT. Translated, it gives CASSLPGQNQPQHF. This chain joins TRBV6-6 and TRBJ1-5; TRBD1 matches 7 bases. The CDR3 sequence is 14 residues long. Germline CDR1 reads MNHNY; CDR2 reads SVGAGI (reference sequence). Germline trimming cut 4 bases from V and 4 bases from J; bases unmatched to any gene: 4.

The J gene is TRBJ2-7, the V gene TRBV19; 8 bases align to TRBD1. CDR3 length equals 13 residues. Germline lookup yields CDR1 LNHDA and CDR2 SQIVND (reference sequence). V lost 5 bases and J lost 3; bases outside the gene matches: 3. The CDR3 is CASSLGQGYEQYF. In DNA, the CDR3 is TGTGCCAGTAGTTTAGGACAGGGCTACGAGCAGTACTTC.

The rearrangement joins TRBV30 to TRBJ2-7, with a tentative D call TRBD1 (6 bases). Trimming took off 5 bases at V and 1 base at J, with 18 bases between the two ends. The length of the CDR3 is 15 residues. Germline CDR1 and CDR2: GTSNPN and SVGIG (reference sequence). The CDR3 DNA reads as TGTGCCTGGGGTAAACTCAGGGGTTTGTCCTACGAGCAGTACTTC. It yields the protein CAWGKLRGLSYEQYF.

The gene calls are TRBV25-1 and TRBJ2-7, with 8 nucleotides matching TRBD1. The germline gives CDR1 MGHDK, CDR2 SYGVNS. J gave up 2 bases and V 3 bases, and 6 bases lay outside the gene matches. This CDR3 spans 15 amino acids. This CDR3 is CASSDGGTGTYEQYF. The CDR3 coding sequence is TGTGCCAGCAGTGATGGAGGGACAGGCACCTACGAGCAGTACTTC.

The genes are TRBV27 and TRBJ2-2, with 8 bases fitting TRBD1. CDR1 is MNHEY and CDR2 is SMNVEV in the germline V gene (reference sequence). With V trimmed by 5 bases and J by 4 bases, 0 bases remained unmatched. The CDR3 sequence is 13 residues long. CDR3 region: CASSDRGTGELFF. The CDR3 DNA reads TGTGCCAGCAGTGACAGGGGCACCGGGGAGCTGTTTTTT.

The chain carries TRBV5-4 and TRBJ1-2; D unresolved. With 4 bases removed from V and 8 bases from J, the gap between germline ends came to 15 bases. CDR1 is SGHNT and CDR2 is YYREEE in the germline V gene (reference sequence). The CDR3 has 13 residues. The CDR3 here is CASSKRHLEGYTF. CDR3 DNA: TGTGCCAGCAGCAAACGACACCTGGAAGGCTACACCTTC.

This clone was detected once. V and J are TRBV6-4 and TRBJ1-2; D not certain. CDR3 size: 14 residues. Germline V lookup: CDR1 MRHNA, CDR2 SNTAGT. The V gene lost 0 bases and the J gene lost 7 bases, with 12 bases spanning the gap. CDR3 loop: CASSDSSGRSGYTF. Written as DNA, the CDR3 is TGTGCCAGCAGTGACTCTTCGGGTCGGAGTGGCTACACCTTC.

V is TRBV7-8 and J is TRBJ1-4, with a weak D call TRBD1 (5 bases). Trimming left V 6 bases short and J 1 base short, with 18 bases between. The V gene's germline CDR1 is SGHVS and CDR2 FQNEAQ. This CDR3 region has 17 residues. The CDR3 nucleotides are TGTGCCAGCAGTTTGGGGGGGACGGGGAGAACTAATGAAAAACTGTTTTTT. Translating gives CASSLGGTGRTNEKLFF.

The CDR3 protein is CASSSQLYYTDTQYF. In DNA form, the CDR3 reads TGTGCCAGCAGTTCTCAACTATACTACACAGATACGCAGTATTTT. The V call is TRBV28, the J call TRBJ2-3; D gene uncertain. The ends were cut back, 4 bases at V and 2 bases at J, with 13 bases in the middle. CDR1 and CDR2 (germline): MDHEN, SYDVKM. The CDR3 totals 15 residues.

This chain connects TRBV5-1 to TRBJ1-1; 8 nucleotides agree with TRBD1. Germline trimming cut 1 base from V and 3 bases from J; bases unmatched to any gene: 5. Germline values: CDR1 SGHRS, CDR2 YFSETQ. This CDR3 spans 15 amino acids. CDR3: CASSLWTGLDTEAFF. The CDR3 DNA follows: TGCGCCAGCAGCTTGTGGACAGGGCTAGACACTGAAGCTTTCTTT.

This clone came up a few times. The V call is TRBV15, the J call TRBJ2-5; D is ambiguous. The CDR3 extends over 12 amino acids. Germline V gene lookup returns CDR1 LNHNV and CDR2 YYDKDF (reference sequence). The V end lost 5 bases, the J end lost 5 bases, and 9 bases lay between the germline ends. DNA for the CDR3: TGTGCCACCAGCGCTAGTCTGGAGACCCAGTACTTC. It translates to CATSASLETQYF.

The chain has TRBV29-1 and TRBJ2-3, with 7 bases fitting TRBD1. Germline V gives CDR1 SQVTM, CDR2 ANQGSEA. With V trimmed by 4 bases and J by 2 bases, 15 bases remained unmatched. CDR3 size: 17 residues. The CDR3 reads CSVARTTGQWNTDTQYF. CDR3 DNA: TGCAGCGTTGCAAGAACAACGGGACAGTGGAACACAGATACGCAGTATTTT.

This chain connects TRBV5-4 to TRBJ2-3; TRBD2 is a possible D gene (5 bases). CDR1 and CDR2 from the germline V gene are SGHNT and YYREEE (reference sequence). The V end lost 5 bases, the J end lost 0 bases, and 10 bases lay between the germline ends. The CDR3 length is 14 residues. The CDR3 sequence: CASRPDWSTDTQYF. CDR3 coding DNA: TGTGCCAGCAGACCGGACTGGAGCACAGATACGCAGTATTTT. Drawing the rest from reference TRBV5-4 and TRBJ2-3, the complete variable domain is ETGVTQSPTHLIKTRGQQVTLRCSSQSGHNTVSWYQQALGQGPQFIFQYYREEENGRGNFPPRFSGLQFPNYSSELNVNALELDDSALYLCASRPDWSTDTQYFGPGTRLTVL.